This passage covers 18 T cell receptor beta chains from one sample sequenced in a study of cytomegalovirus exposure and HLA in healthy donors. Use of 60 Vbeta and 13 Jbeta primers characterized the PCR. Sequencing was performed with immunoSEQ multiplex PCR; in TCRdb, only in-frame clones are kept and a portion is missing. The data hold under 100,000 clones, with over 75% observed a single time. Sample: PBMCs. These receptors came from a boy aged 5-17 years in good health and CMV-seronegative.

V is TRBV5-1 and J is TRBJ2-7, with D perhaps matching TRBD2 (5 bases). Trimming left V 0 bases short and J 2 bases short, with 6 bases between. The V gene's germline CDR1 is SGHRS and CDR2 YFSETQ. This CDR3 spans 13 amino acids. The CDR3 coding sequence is TGCGCCAGCAGCTTGGCTAGCCCCTACGAGCAGTACTTC. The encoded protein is CASSLASPYEQYF.

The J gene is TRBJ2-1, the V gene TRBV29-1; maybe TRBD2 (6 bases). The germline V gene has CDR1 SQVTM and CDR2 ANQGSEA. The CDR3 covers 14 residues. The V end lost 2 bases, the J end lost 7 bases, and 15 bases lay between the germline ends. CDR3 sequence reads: CSVEKQVGGNEQFF. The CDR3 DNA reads TGCAGCGTTGAAAAACAGGTCGGGGGAAATGAGCAGTTCTTC.

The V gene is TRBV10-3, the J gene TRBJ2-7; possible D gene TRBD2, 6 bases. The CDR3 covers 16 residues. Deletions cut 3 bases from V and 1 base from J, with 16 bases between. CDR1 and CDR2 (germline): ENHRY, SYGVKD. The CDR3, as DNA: TGTGCCATCAGTGAAAGTGGAGCGGGTCCTTCCTACGAGCAGTACTTC. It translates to CAISESGAGPSYEQYF.

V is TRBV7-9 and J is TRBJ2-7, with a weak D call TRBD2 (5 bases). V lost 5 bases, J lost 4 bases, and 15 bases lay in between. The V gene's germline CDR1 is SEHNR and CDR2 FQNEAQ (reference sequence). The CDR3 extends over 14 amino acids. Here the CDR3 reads CASSPGLGFYEQYF. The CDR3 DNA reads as TGTGCCAGCAGCCCAGGACTCGGATTTTACGAGCAGTACTTC. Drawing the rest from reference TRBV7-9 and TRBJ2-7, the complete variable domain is DTGVSQNPRHKITKRGQNVTFRCDPISEHNRLYWYRQTLGQGPEFLTYFQNEAQLEKSRLLSDRFSAERPKGSFSTLEIQRTEQGDSAMYLCASSPGLGFYEQYFGPGTRLTVT.

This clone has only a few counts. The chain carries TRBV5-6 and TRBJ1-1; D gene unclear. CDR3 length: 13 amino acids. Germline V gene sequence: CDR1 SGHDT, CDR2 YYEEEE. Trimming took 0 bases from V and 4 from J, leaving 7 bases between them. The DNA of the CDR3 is TGTGCCAGCAGCTTGGCCGGGATCACTGAAGCTTTCTTT. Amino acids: CASSLAGITEAFF.

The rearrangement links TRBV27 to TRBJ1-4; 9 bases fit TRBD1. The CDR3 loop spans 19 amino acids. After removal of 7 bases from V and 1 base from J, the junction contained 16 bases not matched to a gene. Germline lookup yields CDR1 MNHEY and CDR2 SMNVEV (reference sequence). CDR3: CASKSGQGFNDITNEKLFF. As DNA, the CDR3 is TGTGCCAGCAAGAGTGGACAGGGGTTTAATGATATAACTAATGAAAAACTGTTTTTT. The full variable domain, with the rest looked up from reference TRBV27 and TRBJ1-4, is EAQVTQNPRYLITVTGKKLTVTCSQNMNHEYMSWYRQDPGLGLRQIYYSMNVEVTDKGDVPEGYKVSRKEKRNFPLILESPSPNQTSLYFCASKSGQGFNDITNEKLFFGSGTQLSVL.

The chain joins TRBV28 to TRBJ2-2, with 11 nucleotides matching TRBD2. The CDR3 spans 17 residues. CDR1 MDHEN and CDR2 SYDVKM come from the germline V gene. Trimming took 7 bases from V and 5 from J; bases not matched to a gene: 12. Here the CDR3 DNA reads TGTGCCAGCACCCTTGGGGGCCTAGCGGGGGGAACCGGGGAGCTGTTTTTT. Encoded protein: CASTLGGLAGGTGELFF. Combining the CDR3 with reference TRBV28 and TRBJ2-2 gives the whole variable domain DVKVTQSSRYLVKRTGEKVFLECVQDMDHENMFWYRQDPGLGLRLIYFSYDVKMKEKGDIPEGYSVSREKKERFSLILESASTNQTSMYLCASTLGGLAGGTGELFFGEGSRLTVL.

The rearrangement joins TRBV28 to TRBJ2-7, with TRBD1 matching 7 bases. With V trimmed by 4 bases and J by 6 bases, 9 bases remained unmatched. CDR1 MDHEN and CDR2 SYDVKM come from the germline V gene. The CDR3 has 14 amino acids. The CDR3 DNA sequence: TGTGCCAGCAGTTATAGGGGGCGTATGACCGAGCAGTACTTC. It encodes CASSYRGRMTEQYF.

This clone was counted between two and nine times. CDR3 protein: CASSLRSFGEAFF. Written as DNA, the CDR3 is TGTGCCAGCAGCTTAAGGTCTTTCGGGGAAGCTTTCTTT. The gene calls are TRBV5-8 and TRBJ1-1; D uncertain. V was clipped by 2 bases and J by 8 bases, with 13 bases between them. Germline CDR1 and CDR2: SGHTS and YDEGEE. The CDR3 runs 13 residues.

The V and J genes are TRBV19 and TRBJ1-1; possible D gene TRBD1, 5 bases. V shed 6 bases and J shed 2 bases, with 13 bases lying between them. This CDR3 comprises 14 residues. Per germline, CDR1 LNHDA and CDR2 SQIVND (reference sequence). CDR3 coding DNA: TGTGCCAGTAGATATCTCGGGGGTAACACTGAAGCTTTCTTT. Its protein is CASRYLGGNTEAFF. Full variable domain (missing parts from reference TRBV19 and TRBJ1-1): DGGITQSPKYLFRKEGQNVTLSCEQNLNHDAMYWYRQDPGQGLRLIYYSQIVNDFQKGDIAEGYSVSREKKESFPLTVTSAQKNPTAFYLCASRYLGGNTEAFFGQGTRLTVV.

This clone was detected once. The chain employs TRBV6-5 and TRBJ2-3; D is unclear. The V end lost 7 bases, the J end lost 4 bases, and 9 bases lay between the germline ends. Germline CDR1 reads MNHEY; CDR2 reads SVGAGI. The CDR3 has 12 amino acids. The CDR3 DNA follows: TGTGCCAGCAATTCCGTAGCAGATACGCAGTATTTT. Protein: CASNSVADTQYF.

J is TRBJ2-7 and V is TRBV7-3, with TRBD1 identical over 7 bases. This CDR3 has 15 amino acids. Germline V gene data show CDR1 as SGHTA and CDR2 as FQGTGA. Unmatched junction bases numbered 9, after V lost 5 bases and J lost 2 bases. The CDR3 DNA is TGTGCCAGCAGCCTAGGACAGGCCGGACCCTACGAGCAGTACTTC. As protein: CASSLGQAGPYEQYF.

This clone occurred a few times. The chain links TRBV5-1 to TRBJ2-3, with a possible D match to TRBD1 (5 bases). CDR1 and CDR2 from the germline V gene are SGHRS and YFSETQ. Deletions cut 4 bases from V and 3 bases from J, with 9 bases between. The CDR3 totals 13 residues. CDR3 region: CASSRTKTDTQYF. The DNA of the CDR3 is TGCGCCAGCAGCCGGACAAAGACAGATACGCAGTATTTT.

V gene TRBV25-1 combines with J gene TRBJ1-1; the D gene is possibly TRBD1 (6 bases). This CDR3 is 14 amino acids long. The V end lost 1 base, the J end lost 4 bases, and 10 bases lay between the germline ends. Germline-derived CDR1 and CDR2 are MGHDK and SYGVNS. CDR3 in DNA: TGTGCCAGCAGTGAATCCTTGGGGGCCACTGAAGCTTTCTTT. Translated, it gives CASSESLGATEAFF.

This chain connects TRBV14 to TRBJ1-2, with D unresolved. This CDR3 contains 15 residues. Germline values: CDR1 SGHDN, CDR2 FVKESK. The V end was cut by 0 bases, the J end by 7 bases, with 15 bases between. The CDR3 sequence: CASSQDIVGLSGYTF. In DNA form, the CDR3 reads TGTGCCAGCAGCCAAGATATAGTTGGACTCTCTGGCTACACCTTC.

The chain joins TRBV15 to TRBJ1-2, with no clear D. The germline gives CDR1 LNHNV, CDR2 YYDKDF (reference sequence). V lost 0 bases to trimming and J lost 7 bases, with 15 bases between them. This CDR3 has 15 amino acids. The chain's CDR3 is CATSRDQLRGGGYTF. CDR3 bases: TGTGCCACCAGCAGAGATCAATTGCGGGGAGGTGGCTACACCTTC.

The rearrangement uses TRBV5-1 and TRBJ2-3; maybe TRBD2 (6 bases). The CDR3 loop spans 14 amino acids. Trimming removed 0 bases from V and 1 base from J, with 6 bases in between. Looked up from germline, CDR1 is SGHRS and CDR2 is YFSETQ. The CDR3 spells CASSLVAGTDTQYF. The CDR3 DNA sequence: TGCGCCAGCAGCTTGGTAGCGGGCACAGATACGCAGTATTTT.

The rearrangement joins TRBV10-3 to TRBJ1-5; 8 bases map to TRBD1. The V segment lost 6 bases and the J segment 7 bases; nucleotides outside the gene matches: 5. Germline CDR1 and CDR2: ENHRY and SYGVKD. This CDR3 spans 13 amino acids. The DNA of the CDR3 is TGTGCCATCAGGGACAGGGATCAGCAGCCCCAGCATTTT. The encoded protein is CAIRDRDQQPQHF.